Listed below are T cell receptor beta chains from one sample, sequenced in a study of blood T cell repertoires in COVID-19. Method: immunoSEQ multiplex PCR; TCRdb's copy keeps in-frame clones and lacks some. This sample has over 120,000 clones, with 78% found just once. The sequenced sample consisted of PBMCs or T cells enriched from blood (not recorded which). These receptors came from a woman aged 45 to 65 who had recovered from COVID-19. The CDR3 runs from the conserved cysteine through the conserved F or W. Size is stated for part of the rows, as once, few or many counts, or as a class when the clone is expanded.

V	size	CDR3
TRBV19	.	CASKRGKIGTGELFF
TRBV10-3	.	CAISESDRGPGANVLTF
TRBV19	.	CASSTQEAGGIDTQYF
TRBV15	.	CATSRAGADNPPLHF
TRBV21-1	.	CASSKVGQGGYEQYF
TRBV7-8	.	CASSPGREANYGYTF
TRBV29-1	.	CSVQRLAGSTDTQYF
TRBV7-9	.	CASSMDRANYGYTF
TRBV11-2	few	CASSLQGNQPQHF
TRBV6-6	.	CASSPLGTLGGGYEQYF
TRBV10-1	.	CASSPSLAGGNEQFF
TRBV20-1	.	CTDEDYTF
TRBV20-1	few	CSASTRGYNQPQHF
TRBV6-5	few	CASSYSEGNSPLHF
TRBV28	medium-sized	CASSKGAVSGANVLTF
TRBV3-1/TRBV3-2	.	CASSQWSGGAPDTQYF
TRBV4-1	.	CASTLSIGARATNEKLFF
TRBV27	.	CASSFGLAGKHNEQFF
TRBV28	.	CASSTPGQTGELFF
TRBV4-1	.	CASHRGGTYNEQFF
TRBV2	few	CASDDRQGATGNTIYF
TRBV3-1/TRBV3-2	.	CASSRQGYEQYF
TRBV7-8	few	CASSLAGGGPGELFF
TRBV10-3	.	CAISGREHANTEAFF
TRBV2	.	CASSGENEQFF
TRBV5-1	.	CASSVGTSNEQFF
TRBV2	.	CASSEQGGEDEQYF
TRBV12-3/TRBV12-4	few	CASSLGGHYGYTF
TRBV28	.	CASSLGQGSRAFF
TRBV6-5	.	CATQFLAGLDTQYF
TRBV6-6	once	CASRSPSGSTDTQYF
TRBV6-1	many	CASSELAGGYNEQFF
TRBV6-5	.	CASRTTGRPYNEQFF
TRBV5-1	.	CASSAKLAGEKTQYF
TRBV5-6	.	CASSLGLAGRPVNTGELFF
TRBV3-1/TRBV3-2	.	CASSQVGTVKNTEAFF
TRBV7-9	.	CASSLVKEKETQYF
TRBV14	.	CASSQELGGYTF
TRBV19	.	CASSQQGVDEKLFF
TRBV7-2	.	CASSLRGGRDTQYF
TRBV2	.	CASGRAIQPQHF
TRBV9	.	CASSRFVGQGSTEAFF
TRBV4-1	.	CASSQGTSGGAIYTQYF
TRBV27	few	CASSADRAPSFTEAFF
TRBV18	.	CASSVGQFNQPQHF
TRBV18	once	CASSRARGQETQYF
TRBV18	.	CASSPPWSENTGELFF
TRBV28	.	CASFTGARTEAFF
TRBV2	few	CASSDDRAKDLNTEAFF
TRBV2	.	CASGDSGGTYNEQFF
TRBV30	.	CAWSRGSYEQYF
TRBV2	.	CASCSNSGNQPQHF
TRBV7-9	.	CASSWTGNGYTF
TRBV5-4	.	CASSQGHGYEQYF
TRBV2	.	CASSENRSYGYTF